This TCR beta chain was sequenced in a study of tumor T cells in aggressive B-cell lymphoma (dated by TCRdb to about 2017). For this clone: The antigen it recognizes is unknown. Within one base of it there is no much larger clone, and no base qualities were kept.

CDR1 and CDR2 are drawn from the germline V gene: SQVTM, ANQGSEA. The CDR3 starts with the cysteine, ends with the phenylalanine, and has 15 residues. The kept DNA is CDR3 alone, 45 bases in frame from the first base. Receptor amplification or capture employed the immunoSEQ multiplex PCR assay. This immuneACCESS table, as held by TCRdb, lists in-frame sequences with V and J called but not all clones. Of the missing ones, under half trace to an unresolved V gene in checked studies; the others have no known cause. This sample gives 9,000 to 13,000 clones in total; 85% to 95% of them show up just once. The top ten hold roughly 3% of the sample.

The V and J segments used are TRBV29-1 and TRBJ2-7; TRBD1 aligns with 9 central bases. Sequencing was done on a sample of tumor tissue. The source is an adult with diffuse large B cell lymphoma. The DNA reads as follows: TGCAGGGTACCATCCGGGACAGGGAGCTCCTACGAGCAGTACTTC. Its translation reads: CRVPSGTGSSYEQYF.